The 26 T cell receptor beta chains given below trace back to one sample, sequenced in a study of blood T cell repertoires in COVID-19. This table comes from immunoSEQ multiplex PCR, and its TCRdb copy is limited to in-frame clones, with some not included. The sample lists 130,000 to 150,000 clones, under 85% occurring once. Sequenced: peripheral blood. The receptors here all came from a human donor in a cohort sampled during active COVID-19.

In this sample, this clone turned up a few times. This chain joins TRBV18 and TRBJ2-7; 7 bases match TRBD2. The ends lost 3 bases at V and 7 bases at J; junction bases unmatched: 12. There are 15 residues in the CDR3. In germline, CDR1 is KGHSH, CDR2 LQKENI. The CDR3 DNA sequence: TGTGCCAGCTCACCTACTGGGGGGGAGCCGGGAGAGCAGTACTTC. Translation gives CASSPTGGEPGEQYF.

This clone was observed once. The CDR3 spells CASSLSLANTEAFF. CDR3 DNA sequence: TGTGCCAGCAGCCTTAGCCTAGCGAACACTGAAGCTTTCTTT. The chain recombines TRBV5-5 with TRBJ1-1; D gene ambiguous. Germline CDR1 reads SGHKS; CDR2 reads YYEKEE (reference sequence). Trimming stripped 4 bases from V and 1 base from J, with 11 bases between. This CDR3 has 14 residues.

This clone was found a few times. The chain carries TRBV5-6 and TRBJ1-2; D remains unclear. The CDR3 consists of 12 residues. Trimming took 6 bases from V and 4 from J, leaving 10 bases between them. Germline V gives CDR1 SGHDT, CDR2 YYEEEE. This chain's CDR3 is CASTSTSYGYTF. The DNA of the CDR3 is TGTGCCAGCACTTCGACATCCTATGGCTACACCTTC.

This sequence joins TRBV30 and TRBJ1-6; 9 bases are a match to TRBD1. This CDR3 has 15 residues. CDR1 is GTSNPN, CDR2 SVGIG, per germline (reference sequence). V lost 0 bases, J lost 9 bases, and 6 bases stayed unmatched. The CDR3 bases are TGTGCCTGGAGTGTAAAGACAGGGGGGGGTTCACCCCTCCACTTT. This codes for CAWSVKTGGGSPLHF. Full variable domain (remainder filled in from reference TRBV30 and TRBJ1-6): SQTIHQWPATLVQPVGSPLSLECTVEGTSNPNLYWYRQAAGRGLQLLFYSVGIGQISSEVPQNLSASRPQDRQFILSSKKLLLSDSGFYLCAWSVKTGGGSPLHFGNGTRLTVT.

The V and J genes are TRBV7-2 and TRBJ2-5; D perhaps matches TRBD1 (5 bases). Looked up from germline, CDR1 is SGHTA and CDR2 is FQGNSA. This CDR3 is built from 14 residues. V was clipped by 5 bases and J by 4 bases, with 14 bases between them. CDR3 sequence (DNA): TGTGCCAGCAGCATACAGGTGTTGGGAGAGACCCAGTACTTC. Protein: CASSIQVLGETQYF.

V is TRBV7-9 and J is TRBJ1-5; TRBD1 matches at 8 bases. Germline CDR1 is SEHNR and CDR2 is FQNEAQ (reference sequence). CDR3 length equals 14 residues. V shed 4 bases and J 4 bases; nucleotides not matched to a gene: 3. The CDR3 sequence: CASSSTGENQPQHF. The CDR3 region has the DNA TGTGCCAGCAGCTCGACAGGGGAAAATCAGCCCCAGCATTTT.

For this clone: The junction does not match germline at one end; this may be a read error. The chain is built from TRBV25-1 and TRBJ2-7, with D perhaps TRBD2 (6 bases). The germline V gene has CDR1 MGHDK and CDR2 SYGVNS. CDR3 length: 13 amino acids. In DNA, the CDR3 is TGTGCCAGCAGCGAATCGGGGGTCGGAGAGCAGTACTTC. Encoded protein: CASSESGVGEQYF.

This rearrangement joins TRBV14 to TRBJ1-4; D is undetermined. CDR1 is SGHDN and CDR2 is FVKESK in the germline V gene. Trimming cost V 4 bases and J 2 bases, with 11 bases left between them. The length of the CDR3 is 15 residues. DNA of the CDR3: TGTGCCAGCAGCCTGGGAGGCGGGACTAATGAAAAACTGTTTTTT. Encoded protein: CASSLGGGTNEKLFF.

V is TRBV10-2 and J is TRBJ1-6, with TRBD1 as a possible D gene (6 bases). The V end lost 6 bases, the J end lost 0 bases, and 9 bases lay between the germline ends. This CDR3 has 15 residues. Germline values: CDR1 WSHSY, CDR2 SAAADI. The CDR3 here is CASRTGVSYNSPLHF. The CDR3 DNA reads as TGCGCCAGCAGGACAGGAGTCTCCTATAATTCACCCCTCCACTTT.

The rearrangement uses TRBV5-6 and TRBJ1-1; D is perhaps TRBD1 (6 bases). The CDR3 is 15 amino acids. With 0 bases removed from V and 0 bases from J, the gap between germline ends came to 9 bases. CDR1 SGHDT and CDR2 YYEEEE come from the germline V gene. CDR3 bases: TGTGCCAGCAGCTTGGGACAGGTTTTGAACACTGAAGCTTTCTTT. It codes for CASSLGQVLNTEAFF. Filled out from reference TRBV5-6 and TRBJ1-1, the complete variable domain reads DAGVTQSPTHLIKTRGQQVTLRCSPKSGHDTVSWYQQALGQGPQFIFQYYEEEERQRGNFPDRFSGHQFPNYSSELNVNALLLGDSALYLCASSLGQVLNTEAFFGQGTRLTVV.

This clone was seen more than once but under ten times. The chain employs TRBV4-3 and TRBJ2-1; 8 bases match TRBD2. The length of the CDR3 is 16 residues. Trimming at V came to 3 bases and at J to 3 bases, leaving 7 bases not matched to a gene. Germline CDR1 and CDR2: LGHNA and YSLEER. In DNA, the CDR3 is TGCGCCAGCAGCCAGGGTTATAGCGGGGTCTACAATGAGCAGTTCTTC. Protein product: CASSQGYSGVYNEQFF.

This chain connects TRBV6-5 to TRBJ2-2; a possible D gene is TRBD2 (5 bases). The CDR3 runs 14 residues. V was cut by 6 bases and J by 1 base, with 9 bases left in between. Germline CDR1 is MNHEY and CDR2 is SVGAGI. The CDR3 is CASSQRGNTGELFF. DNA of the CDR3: TGTGCCAGCAGCCAACGGGGGAACACCGGGGAGCTGTTTTTT.

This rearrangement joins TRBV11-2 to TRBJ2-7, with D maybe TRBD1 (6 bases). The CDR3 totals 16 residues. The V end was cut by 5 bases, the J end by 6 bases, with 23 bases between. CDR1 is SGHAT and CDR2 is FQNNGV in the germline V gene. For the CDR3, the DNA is TGTGCCAGCAGCCCCCGAGCCGCAGGGGATAAGGGCGAGCAGTACTTC. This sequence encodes CASSPRAAGDKGEQYF.

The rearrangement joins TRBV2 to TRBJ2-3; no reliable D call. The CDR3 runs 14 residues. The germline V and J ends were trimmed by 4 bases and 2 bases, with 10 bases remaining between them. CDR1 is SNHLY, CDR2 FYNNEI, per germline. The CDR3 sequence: CASSVEVHTDTQYF. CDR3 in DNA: TGTGCCAGCAGTGTCGAGGTGCACACAGATACGCAGTATTTT. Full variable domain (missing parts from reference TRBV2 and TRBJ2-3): EPEVTQTPSHQVTQMGQEVILRCVPISNHLYFYWYRQILGQKVEFLVSFYNNEISEKSEIFDDQFSVERPDGSNFTLKIRSTKLEDSAMYFCASSVEVHTDTQYFGPGTRLTVL.

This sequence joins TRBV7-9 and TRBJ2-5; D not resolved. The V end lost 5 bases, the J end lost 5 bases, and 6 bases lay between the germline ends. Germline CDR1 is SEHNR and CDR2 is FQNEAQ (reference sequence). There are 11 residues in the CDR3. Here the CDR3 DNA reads TGTGCCAGCAGCCCTCAGGAGACCCAGTACTTC. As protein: CASSPQETQYF.

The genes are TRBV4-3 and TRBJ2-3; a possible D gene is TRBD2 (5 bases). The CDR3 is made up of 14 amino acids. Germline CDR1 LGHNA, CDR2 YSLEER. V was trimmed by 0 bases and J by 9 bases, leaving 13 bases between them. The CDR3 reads CASSQEAARETQYF. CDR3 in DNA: TGCGCCAGCAGCCAAGAGGCGGCGAGGGAAACGCAGTATTTT.

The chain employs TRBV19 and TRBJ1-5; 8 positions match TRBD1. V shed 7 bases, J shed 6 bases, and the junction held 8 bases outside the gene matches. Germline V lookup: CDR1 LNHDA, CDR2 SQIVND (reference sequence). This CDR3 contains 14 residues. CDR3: CASNKIDRGQPQHF. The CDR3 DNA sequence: TGTGCCAGTAACAAAATAGACAGGGGTCAGCCCCAGCATTTT.

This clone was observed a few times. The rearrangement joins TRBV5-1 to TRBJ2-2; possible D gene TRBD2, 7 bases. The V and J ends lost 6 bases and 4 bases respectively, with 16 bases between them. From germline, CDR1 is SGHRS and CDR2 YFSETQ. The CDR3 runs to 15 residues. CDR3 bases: TGCGCCAGCAAAGAGGGGGGGAGTGGCACCGGGGAGCTGTTTTTT. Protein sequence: CASKEGGSGTGELFF.

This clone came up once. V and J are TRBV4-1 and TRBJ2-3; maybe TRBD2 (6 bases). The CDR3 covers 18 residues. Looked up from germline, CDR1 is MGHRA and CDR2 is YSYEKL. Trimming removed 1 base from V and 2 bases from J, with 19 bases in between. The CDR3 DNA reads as TGCGCCAGCAGCCAAGGGGGTTCTTGGGACTTACTCACAGATACGCAGTATTTT. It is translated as CASSQGGSWDLLTDTQYF.

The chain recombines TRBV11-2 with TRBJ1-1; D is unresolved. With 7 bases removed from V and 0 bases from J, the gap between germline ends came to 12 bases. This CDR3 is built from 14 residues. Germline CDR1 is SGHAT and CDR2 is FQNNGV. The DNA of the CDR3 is TGTGCCAGCAAAGATCGCGGGCTGAACACTGAAGCTTTCTTT. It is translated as CASKDRGLNTEAFF.

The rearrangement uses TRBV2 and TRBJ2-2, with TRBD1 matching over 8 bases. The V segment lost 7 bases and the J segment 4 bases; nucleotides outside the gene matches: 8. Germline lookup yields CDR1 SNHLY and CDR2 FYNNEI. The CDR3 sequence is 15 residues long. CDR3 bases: TGTGCCAGCACGACGGGGCAGGGGGCCACCGGGGAGCTGTTTTTT. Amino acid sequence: CASTTGQGATGELFF.

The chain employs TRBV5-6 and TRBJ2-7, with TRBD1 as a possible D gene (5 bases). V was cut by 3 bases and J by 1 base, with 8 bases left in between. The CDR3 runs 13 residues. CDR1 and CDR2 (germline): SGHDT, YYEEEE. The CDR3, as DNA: TGTGCCAGCAGCTCCCGACAGTCCTACGAGCAGTACTTC. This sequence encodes CASSSRQSYEQYF.

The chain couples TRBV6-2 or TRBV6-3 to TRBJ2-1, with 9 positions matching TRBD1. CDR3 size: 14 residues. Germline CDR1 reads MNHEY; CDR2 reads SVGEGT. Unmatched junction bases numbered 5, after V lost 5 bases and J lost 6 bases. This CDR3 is CASSRDRVSNEQFF. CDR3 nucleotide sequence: TGTGCCAGCAGTCGGGACAGGGTTTCCAATGAGCAGTTCTTC.

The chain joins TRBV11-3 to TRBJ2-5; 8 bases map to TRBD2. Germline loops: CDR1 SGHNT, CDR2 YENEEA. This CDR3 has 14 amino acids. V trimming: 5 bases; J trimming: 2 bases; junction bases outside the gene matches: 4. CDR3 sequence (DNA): TGTGCCAGCAGCCCGGGAGGGGCTCAAGAGACCCAGTACTTC. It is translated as CASSPGGAQETQYF.

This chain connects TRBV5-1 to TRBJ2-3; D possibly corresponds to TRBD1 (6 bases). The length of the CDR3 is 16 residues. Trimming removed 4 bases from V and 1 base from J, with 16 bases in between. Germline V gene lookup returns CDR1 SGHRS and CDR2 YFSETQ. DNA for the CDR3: TGCGCCAGCAGCCCGGGCAGGGGCCCGGGCACAGATACGCAGTATTTT. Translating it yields CASSPGRGPGTDTQYF.

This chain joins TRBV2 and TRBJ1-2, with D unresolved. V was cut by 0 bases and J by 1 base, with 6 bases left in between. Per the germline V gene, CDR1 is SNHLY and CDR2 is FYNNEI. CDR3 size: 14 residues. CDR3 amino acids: CASSEAHGNYGYTF. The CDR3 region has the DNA TGTGCCAGCAGTGAAGCTCACGGTAACTATGGCTACACCTTC.